The rows below give T cell receptor beta chains drawn from one sample of a study of shared clonotypes between healthy human individuals. Some clones are missing from TCRdb's copy, which holds only in-frame ones; the method was immunoSEQ multiplex PCR. The data hold fewer than 2.5 million clones, with more than 85% observed a single time. Sequenced: naive CD4+ T cells from PBMCs. These receptors originate from a man aged 18-30 years in good health. Some clones in this sample may be carry-over from other donors' samples. Each CDR3 is given without its conserved first and last residue.

CDR3 protein | J gene | V gene
ASSRLGGTITDTQY | TRBJ2-3 | TRBV7-3
ASSESAYGNQPQH | TRBJ1-5 | TRBV6-1
ASSLSGHNSPLH | TRBJ1-6 | TRBV5-1
ASSSGQGDADTQY | TRBJ2-3 | TRBV5-1
ASSIWDSNQPQH | TRBJ1-5 | TRBV19
ASSRDRVYEQY | TRBJ2-7 | TRBV14
AISESYRQGAGGYT | TRBJ1-2 | TRBV10-3
ASSTSGMFYEQY | TRBJ2-7 | TRBV5-1
ASSVDGSSVEQY | TRBJ2-7 | TRBV9
ASSPQGLEAF | TRBJ1-1 | TRBV5-4
ASSRTGFTEAF | TRBJ1-1 | TRBV7-3
ASSRDTYTGELF | TRBJ2-2 | TRBV9
AISDFRDGLNYGYT | TRBJ1-2 | TRBV10-3
ASRLPGATYEQY | TRBJ2-7 | TRBV28
ASSLDSYNEQF | TRBJ2-1 | TRBV6-5
ASSPGRVAGAYEQY | TRBJ2-7 | TRBV18
AWSVLAGGPSGNIQY | TRBJ2-4 | TRBV30
AISESASGLNNEQF | TRBJ2-1 | TRBV10-3
SVEGSSGNTIY | TRBJ1-3 | TRBV29-1
AWRAGSNAGELF | TRBJ2-2 | TRBV30
ASRGSLGQETQY | TRBJ2-5 | TRBV7-2
ASSSGTRNEQF | TRBJ2-1 | TRBV9